These 14 T cell receptor beta chains were all obtained from the same sample, sequenced in a study of blood T cell repertoires in COVID-19 (dated by TCRdb to about 2020). The method was the immunoSEQ multiplex PCR assay. As stored in TCRdb, this immuneACCESS dataset retains in-frame rearrangements with V and J assigned. A fraction of the clones does not appear; measured against another copy, unresolved V genes explain less than half of the discrepancy, and the remainder lacks a known reason. The sample includes 300,000 to 350,000 clones, with about 88% observed a single time. Under 1.3% of the sample belongs to the ten largest clones. Sequenced sample: PBMCs or T cells enriched from blood (not recorded which). The receptor source for this set is a woman aged 25-40 years who had recovered from COVID-19.

J is TRBJ1-3 and V is TRBV11-2; D remains unclear. Germline-derived CDR1 and CDR2 are SGHAT and FQNNGV. The CDR3 totals 16 residues. The germline V and J ends were trimmed by 1 base and 2 bases, with 12 bases remaining between them. The CDR3, as DNA: TGTGCCAGCAGCTTAGGGGAGCGTAAAACTGGAAACACCATATATTTT. Residues: CASSLGERKTGNTIYF. Complete variable domain (other parts from reference TRBV11-2 and TRBJ1-3): EAGVAQSPRYKIIEKRQSVAFWCNPISGHATLYWYQQILGQGPKLLIQFQNNGVVDDSQLPKDRFSAERLKGVDSTLKIQPAKLEDSAVYLCASSLGERKTGNTIYFGEGSWLTVV.

This chain links TRBV12-3 or TRBV12-4 with TRBJ1-1; D unresolved. There are 11 residues in the CDR3. Trimming left V 6 bases short and J 5 bases short, with 7 bases between. CDR3 DNA sequence: TGTGCCAGCAGCATAACAACTGAAGCTTTCTTT. This gives the protein CASSITTEAFF.

The gene calls are TRBV28 and TRBJ1-4; 7 bases map to TRBD1. Germline assignment: CDR1 MDHEN and CDR2 SYDVKM. This CDR3 spans 14 amino acids. With V trimmed by 6 bases and J by 4 bases, 5 bases remained unmatched. CDR3 region: CASSNRGFNEKLFF. CDR3 DNA: TGTGCCAGCAGCAACAGGGGTTTTAATGAAAAACTGTTTTTT.

The sample holds a few counts of this clone. The V gene is TRBV30, the J gene TRBJ2-7; tentative D call: TRBD1 (6 bases). There are 14 residues in the CDR3. Germline CDR1 and CDR2: GTSNPN and SVGIG (reference sequence). Trimming shortened V by 0 bases and J by 5 bases, and 14 bases separated the two germline ends. The CDR3 DNA sequence: TGTGCCTGGAGTGTAGGTGGGGGCCTGGACGAGCAGTACTTC. This codes for CAWSVGGGLDEQYF.

The chain uses TRBV4-1 and TRBJ2-7; TRBD1 matches 11 bases. V dropped 2 bases and J dropped 5; count of bases not matched to a gene: 5. The germline V gene has CDR1 MGHRA and CDR2 YSYEKL. The CDR3 has 15 residues. The CDR3 reads CASSQHGQGADEQYF. Here the CDR3 DNA reads TGCGCCAGCAGCCAACATGGACAGGGGGCGGACGAGCAGTACTTC.

The V call is TRBV27, the J call TRBJ2-7, with TRBD1 matching 9 bases. V dropped 1 base and J dropped 2; count of bases not matched to a gene: 15. Germline V lookup: CDR1 MNHEY, CDR2 SMNVEV (reference sequence). The CDR3 runs to 19 residues. The DNA for the CDR3 is TGTGCCAGCAGTTTATATTCGGTTTCGGGACAGGGTATCCCCTACGAGCAGTACTTC. It encodes CASSLYSVSGQGIPYEQYF.

The rearrangement joins TRBV5-4 to TRBJ2-7; D perhaps matches TRBD1 (6 bases). This CDR3 contains 15 residues. Per germline, CDR1 SGHNT and CDR2 YYREEE (reference sequence). With 4 bases removed from V and 1 base from J, the gap between germline ends came to 15 bases. The CDR3 protein is CASSQTGGGSYEQYF. The CDR3 nucleotides read TGTGCCAGCAGCCAAACTGGGGGCGGGTCCTACGAGCAGTACTTC.

The chain employs TRBV3-1 (or the pseudogene TRBV3-2) and TRBJ1-1; TRBD1 matches at 10 bases. This CDR3 spans 15 amino acids. V dropped 4 bases and J dropped 0; count of bases not matched to a gene: 2. Germline CDR1 reads LGHDT; CDR2 reads YNNKEL (reference sequence). CDR3 nucleotide sequence: TGTGCCAGCAGCCGGGACAGGGGAGTGAACACTGAAGCTTTCTTT. Protein product: CASSRDRGVNTEAFF.

The chain is built from TRBV5-4 and TRBJ2-5, with 9 bases that match TRBD1. CDR3 length: 15 amino acids. V shed 3 bases and J 2 bases; nucleotides not matched to a gene: 5. Germline V CDR1 and CDR2: SGHNT, YYREEE (reference sequence). CDR3 amino acids: CASSSGTGRQETQYF. Here the CDR3 DNA reads TGTGCCAGCAGCTCCGGGACAGGGAGGCAAGAGACCCAGTACTTC.

This clone was seen a few times. The V and J genes are TRBV2 and TRBJ2-5; 13 nucleotides line up with TRBD2. Germline V gene lookup returns CDR1 SNHLY and CDR2 FYNNEI. The CDR3 consists of 17 residues. The junction had 11 bases not matched to a gene; V was cut back by 5 bases and J by 5 bases. The DNA for the CDR3 is TGTGCCAGCAGTCGTGGGACTAGCGGGGAATCGGGGGAGACCCAGTACTTC. Translation gives CASSRGTSGESGETQYF.

V usage is TRBV19 and J usage is TRBJ1-2; 7 bases align to TRBD1. This CDR3 has 14 residues. V lost 5 bases and J lost 7; bases outside the gene matches: 10. Germline CDR1 is LNHDA and CDR2 is SQIVND (reference sequence). The CDR3 is CASSPRQGLGGYTF. The CDR3 coding sequence is TGTGCCAGTAGTCCCCGACAGGGTCTAGGTGGCTACACCTTC.

The rearrangement uses TRBV7-9 and TRBJ1-2; TRBD1 matches at 8 bases. Germline CDR1 is SEHNR and CDR2 is FQNEAQ (reference sequence). The length of the CDR3 is 13 residues. V gave up 8 bases and J gave up 5 bases; unmatched junction bases: 7. The CDR3 spells CASGRGQYYGYTF. The DNA of the CDR3 is TGTGCCAGCGGCAGGGGGCAATATTATGGCTACACCTTC.

The rearrangement links TRBV19 to TRBJ1-1; maybe TRBD1 (6 bases). The germline V gene has CDR1 LNHDA and CDR2 SQIVND (reference sequence). CDR3 length equals 13 residues. Trimming removed 6 bases at V and 6 bases at J, with 14 bases between. This chain's CDR3 is CASSHTGYPEAFF. In DNA, the CDR3 is TGTGCCAGTAGCCACACAGGGTACCCTGAAGCTTTCTTT.

The CDR3 loop is CASSQDLAGGYNEQFF. CDR3 coding DNA: TGCGCCAGCAGCCAAGACCTAGCGGGGGGATACAATGAGCAGTTCTTC. This chain joins TRBV4-3 and TRBJ2-1, with 11 bases matching TRBD2. CDR1 is LGHNA and CDR2 is YSLEER in the germline V gene. The CDR3 runs to 16 residues. The J segment lost 4 bases and the V segment lost 0 bases, leaving 2 bases of the junction unmatched.